This is a list of T cell receptor beta chains from one sample in a study of OX40 agonist ivuxolimab in advanced cancers. Data came from immunoSEQ multiplex PCR; TCRdb stores just in-frame clones and leaves some out. The sample contains 100,000 to 140,000 clones, more than 85% of which appear only once. The sample in question was CD4+ or CD8+ T cells sorted from blood, obtained in a trial of the OX40 agonist ivuxolimab. The receptors were sampled from an adult with an advanced solid tumor such as melanoma, head and neck, liver or kidney cancer. The CDR3 runs from the conserved cysteine through the conserved F or W. The D gene is left open where the match is weak. Rows may omit the clone size; those that give it use once, few, many or a size class.

j_call v_call d_call clone_size cdr3_aa cdr3_nt
TRBJ2-2 TRBV18 NA NA CASRDGANTGELFF TGTGCCAGCCGCGACGGGGCGAACACCGGGGAGCTGTTTTTT
TRBJ2-1 TRBV6-6 NA NA CASSYVSSYNEQFF TGTGCCAGCAGTTACGTAAGCTCCTACAATGAGCAGTTCTTC
TRBJ2-3 TRBV30 NA NA CAWSVEGVGPSRQYF TGTGCCTGGAGTGTAGAGGGAGTGGGTCCAAGTAGGCAGTATTTT
TRBJ2-3 TRBV5-1 TRBD2 once CASSLPRGATDTQYF TGCGCCAGCAGCTTGCCGCGGGGGGCGACTGATACGCAGTATTTT
TRBJ1-2 TRBV6-5 NA once CASSVGNGYTF TGTGCCAGCAGTGTCGGGAATGGCTACACCTTC
TRBJ2-7 TRBV19 TRBD1 NA CASSIPDREDYEQYF TGTGCCAGTAGTATACCCGACAGGGAAGACTACGAGCAGTACTTC
TRBJ2-1 TRBV5-1 NA NA CASSLKGVPYNEQFF TGCGCCAGCAGCTTGAAGGGGGTCCCCTACAATGAGCAGTTCTTC
TRBJ1-5 TRBV2 TRBD1 NA CASLGDRGMGNQPQHF TGTGCCAGCCTGGGGGACAGGGGTATGGGCAATCAGCCCCAGCATTTT
TRBJ2-2 TRBV11-2 NA NA CASSFQEYTGELFF TGTGCCAGCAGCTTCCAGGAGTACACCGGGGAGCTGTTTTTT
TRBJ2-1 TRBV2 TRBD2 NA CASTPGTSGYNEQFF TGTGCCAGCACCCCCGGGACTAGCGGTTACAATGAGCAGTTCTTC
TRBJ1-4 TRBV18 TRBD1 NA CASSPSTGEGEKLFF TGTGCCAGCTCACCGTCGACAGGGGAAGGCGAAAAACTGTTTTTT